The next 2 T cell receptor beta chains were all read from a single sample in a study of T-cell memory formation after mild COVID-19. TCRdb reanalysed the 5' RACE reads using MiXCR and keeps one entry per CDR3 protein. The sample yields around 300,000 distinct CDR3 sequences, approximately 18% seen once. Material: PBMCs or a T cell subset sorted from them (not recorded which). These receptors were taken from a man younger than 35 who had mild COVID-19 (a few samples of this study predate the infection). Cell type and time point are not known.

The rearrangement links TRBV30 to TRBJ1-5; D is uncertain. Germline lookup yields CDR1 GTSNPN and CDR2 SVGIG (reference sequence). The V end lost 4 bases, the J end lost 5 bases, and 18 bases lay between the germline ends. This CDR3 is 15 amino acids long. The CDR3, as DNA: TGTGCCTGGAATCGGAAGGAAGAGGAAGATCAGCCCCAGCATTTT. Encoded protein: CAWNRKEEEDQPQHF.

The gene calls are TRBV6-2 or TRBV6-3 and TRBJ2-3; the D is unclear. The CDR3 runs to 12 residues. Trimming took 8 bases from V and 1 from J, leaving 7 bases between them. From germline, CDR1 is MNHEY and CDR2 SVGEGT. The CDR3 bases are TGTGCCAGCGGCCCCGGCACAGATACGCAGTATTTT. This encodes CASGPGTDTQYF.